The TCR beta chain described here comes from a study of cytomegalovirus exposure and HLA in healthy donors. Study-wide results and caveats: Generally TCR sequences proved uncommon, though certain public TCRs appeared in numerous donors. With high specificity and sensitivity, the classifier reportedly diagnosed cytomegalovirus status. TCR beta chains numbering under 200 were designated cytomegalovirus-associated.

The protocol was immunoSEQ multiplex PCR, while the TCRdb copy is restricted to in-frame clones and leaves out a portion. Of hundreds of thousands of clones detected, roughly 87% appear once; the ten largest clones hold about 12%. V lost 6 bases, J lost 0 bases, and 5 bases stayed unmatched. CDR3 size: 15 residues. Looked up from germline, CDR1 is SGHRS and CDR2 is YFSETQ. Worth noting for this clone: What it recognizes is unknown.

The sequence came from a man aged 18 to 35 in good health and CMV-seropositive. The V and J genes are TRBV5-1 and TRBJ1-3; 8 nucleotides agree with TRBD1. The sequenced material came from PBMCs. The CDR3 sequence: CASTGDRSSGNTIYF. The CDR3 nucleotides read TGCGCCAGCACCGGGGACAGGAGCTCTGGAAACACCATATATTTT.